This T cell receptor (beta chain) is drawn from a study of blood T cell repertoires in COVID-19. In the study overall: COVID-19 samples from acute and convalescent phases originated in the United States, Italy and Spain.

Generated by immunoSEQ multiplex PCR, the TCRdb table keeps only in-frame clones and is missing some. This sample has hundreds of thousands of clones, with about 79% found just once. The ends were cut back, 0 bases at V and 8 bases at J, with 13 bases in the middle. CDR3 size: 14 residues. Germline loops: CDR1 MNHEY, CDR2 SVGAGI. V is TRBV6-5 and J is TRBJ2-5, with D possibly matching TRBD1 (5 bases). This receptor was identified in a man older than 75 with acute or convalescent COVID-19. The sequencing input was peripheral blood. CDR3 nucleotide sequence: TGTGCCAGCAGTTACTCTGCAGGGAAGAGAACCCAGTACTTC. Translating it yields CASSYSAGKRTQYF.